This TCR beta chain is drawn from a study of vaccination and CD4 T cells after COVID-19. As for the study in general: Overlapping SARS-CoV-2, HCoV-NL63, HCoV-OC43 and HCoV-229E spike peptides were used to stimulate cells.

This clonotype was observed a few times. What it binds is not known. An Oncomine TCR Beta short-read assay was used to sequence the DNA from cultured CD4+ T cells. It was from cultured CD4+ T cells that genomic DNA was extracted. TCRdb reprocessed the PCR reads via MiXCR and lists one record per CDR3 protein. Counted here are under 8,500 distinct CDR3 sequences, 61% occurring once; the ten biggest clones make up over 15%. Noted treatment: approximately nine-day PBMC culture with coronavirus spike peptide pools or control peptides (ViraFEST assay). The ViraFEST method relied on peptide pools to expand antigen-specific T cells, followed by TCR sequencing. Trimming took off 2 bases at V and 0 bases at J, with 7 bases between the two ends. This CDR3 contains 14 residues. Per germline, CDR1 LNHDA and CDR2 SQIVND (reference sequence).

The gene calls are TRBV19 and TRBJ1-2; D ambiguous. Sequences were derived from cultured CD4+ T cells from blood, sampled after SARS-CoV-2 vaccination. The TCR comes from a human donor with COVID-19. DNA of the CDR3: TGTGCCAGTAGTATAACCGACCCTAACTATGGCTACACCTTC. This translates into CASSITDPNYGYTF.